Shown below are 29 T cell receptor beta chains from a single sample sequenced in a study of blood T cell repertoires in COVID-19. Assay used: immunoSEQ multiplex PCR; TCRdb lists only in-frame clones, some missing. The data show around 260,000 clones, with 88% seen just once and about 0.64% held by the top ten. The sequenced sample consisted of peripheral blood. These receptors all stem from a human donor in a cohort sampled during active COVID-19.

The rearrangement joins TRBV24-1 to TRBJ2-2; 8 bases line up with TRBD2. J lost 7 bases, V lost 5 bases, and 2 bases had no gene match. Germline V lookup: CDR1 KGHDR, CDR2 SFDVKD. The length of the CDR3 is 13 residues. The CDR3 region is CATSGAGVGELFF. The CDR3 nucleotides are TGTGCCACCAGTGGAGCGGGGGTCGGGGAGCTGTTTTTT.

The chain couples TRBV28 to TRBJ2-3, with 10 bases matching TRBD2. The CDR3 sequence is 16 residues long. CDR1 and CDR2 from the germline V gene are MDHEN and SYDVKM. The trim removed 3 bases at V and 2 bases at J, leaving 5 bases unmatched. This CDR3 is CASSFRTSGFTDTQYF. The CDR3 nucleotides are TGTGCCAGCAGTTTTCGGACTAGCGGATTCACAGATACGCAGTATTTT.

The chain carries TRBV9 and TRBJ1-2; maybe TRBD1 (5 bases). The CDR3 spans 14 residues. The germline V and J ends were trimmed by 4 bases and 4 bases, with 14 bases remaining between them. Germline V CDR1 and CDR2: SGDLS, YYNGEE. The CDR3 DNA reads as TGTGCCAGCAGCACGGGGGACGGAACCTATGGCTACACCTTC. This sequence encodes CASSTGDGTYGYTF.

The chain has TRBV6-5 and TRBJ2-7, with a possible D match to TRBD1 (5 bases). This CDR3 region has 13 residues. Germline CDR1 reads MNHEY; CDR2 reads SVGAGI. V lost 10 bases and J 3 bases, leaving 16 bases between the germline ends. The CDR3 DNA follows: TGTGCCACGGCTCAGGGTTTTTACTACGAGCAGTACTTC. Amino acid sequence: CATAQGFYYEQYF.

This chain uses TRBV5-4 with TRBJ2-7, with 10 bases fitting TRBD1. This CDR3 comprises 13 residues. V trimming: 6 bases; J trimming: 6 bases; junction bases outside the gene matches: 6. CDR1 and CDR2 (germline): SGHNT, YYREEE (reference sequence). CDR3 amino acids: CASKETGGREQYF. The CDR3 nucleotides read TGTGCCAGCAAGGAGACAGGGGGCCGCGAGCAGTACTTC.

The gene calls are TRBV4-3 and TRBJ1-2; D possibly corresponds to TRBD1 (5 bases). V was trimmed by 2 bases and J by 0 bases, leaving 16 bases between them. From germline, CDR1 is LGHNA and CDR2 YSLEER. The CDR3 loop spans 17 amino acids. Here the CDR3 reads CASSQSFRDSANYGYTF. The CDR3 nucleotides are TGCGCCAGCAGCCAATCCTTCCGGGACTCAGCTAACTATGGCTACACCTTC.

This chain links TRBV4-1 with TRBJ2-7, with 9 positions matching TRBD2. Looked up from germline, CDR1 is MGHRA and CDR2 is YSYEKL. The CDR3 loop spans 17 amino acids. V was clipped by 2 bases and J by 1 base; unmatched bases: 9. CDR3 residues: CASSQLQGLAGSYEQYF. The CDR3, as DNA: TGCGCCAGCAGCCAACTCCAGGGGCTAGCGGGATCCTACGAGCAGTACTTC.

The rearrangement joins TRBV18 to TRBJ2-5, with D possibly being TRBD2 (6 bases). The CDR3 spans 15 residues. Between the trimmed V and J ends, which lost 4 bases and 3 bases, there was a span of 15 bases. Looked up from germline, CDR1 is KGHSH and CDR2 is LQKENI. In DNA, the CDR3 is TGTGCCAGCTCACAACTGACTAGGGGAAAAGAGACCCAGTACTTC. This encodes CASSQLTRGKETQYF.

The rearrangement joins TRBV3-1 (or the pseudogene TRBV3-2) to TRBJ2-7, with D tentatively TRBD2 (6 bases). The CDR3 length is 17 residues. From germline, CDR1 is LGHDT and CDR2 YNNKEL (reference sequence). Trimming took off 4 bases at V and 7 bases at J, with 26 bases between the two ends. For the CDR3, the DNA is TGTGCCAGCAGCCCCCTGGCGCGGAGTTCGTACGGGGGAGAGCAGTACTTC. It encodes CASSPLARSSYGGEQYF.

The chain combines TRBV19 with TRBJ1-1; tentatively, D is TRBD1 (5 bases). The CDR3 spans 17 residues. Germline V gene data show CDR1 as LNHDA and CDR2 as SQIVND (reference sequence). V lost 3 bases to trimming and J lost 5 bases, with 22 bases between them. The CDR3 coding sequence is TGTGCCAGTAGTATTGGGCGGGGCACGGGGAAGAGTACTGAAGCTTTCTTT. It specifies CASSIGRGTGKSTEAFF.

This chain uses TRBV11-3 with TRBJ2-7; TRBD2 agrees at 8 bases. CDR3 length equals 16 residues. J lost 2 bases, V lost 1 base, and 7 bases had no gene match. Germline V lookup: CDR1 SGHNT, CDR2 YENEEA. The CDR3 here is CASSLGGGRPPYEQYF. The DNA for the CDR3 is TGTGCCAGCAGCTTAGGGGGCGGGAGGCCTCCCTACGAGCAGTACTTC.

The chain couples TRBV6-2 or TRBV6-3 to TRBJ1-4; 9 bases are shared with TRBD1. Germline assignment: CDR1 MNHEY and CDR2 SVGEGT. V dropped 4 bases and J dropped 6; count of bases not matched to a gene: 3. CDR3 length: 14 residues. Here the CDR3 DNA reads TGTGCCAGCAGTTTGGACAGGGGAGATGAAAAACTGTTTTTT. Translated, it gives CASSLDRGDEKLFF.

This chain links TRBV7-2 with TRBJ2-6; a weak D match, TRBD2 (6 bases). This CDR3 is built from 16 residues. The ends were cut back, 1 base at V and 0 bases at J, with 7 bases in the middle. Germline V gene lookup returns CDR1 SGHTA and CDR2 FQGNSA. CDR3 in amino acids: CASSLVGGSGANVLTF. The CDR3 region has the DNA TGTGCCAGCAGCTTAGTCGGGGGCTCTGGGGCCAACGTCCTGACTTTC.

The rearrangement joins TRBV6-6 to TRBJ1-2; unclear D gene. The CDR3 has 15 amino acids. Trimming took off 0 bases at V and 2 bases at J, with 10 bases between the two ends. Germline values: CDR1 MNHNY, CDR2 SVGAGI (reference sequence). DNA of the CDR3: TGTGCCAGCAGTTACTCGTTACAGCAGAACTATGGCTACACCTTC. Its translation: CASSYSLQQNYGYTF.

The chain couples TRBV7-2 to TRBJ2-7, with 7 bases that match TRBD2. Germline lookup yields CDR1 SGHTA and CDR2 FQGNSA. CDR3 length: 16 amino acids. Trimming at V came to 2 bases and at J to 6 bases, leaving 13 bases not matched to a gene. CDR3 DNA: TGTGCCAGCAGCTTATCCTTTACTAGCACGGGGGGCGAGCAGTACTTC. Protein product: CASSLSFTSTGGEQYF.

The chain joins TRBV28 to TRBJ2-7; TRBD1 might be the D (5 bases). Germline CDR1 MDHEN, CDR2 SYDVKM. CDR3 length: 13 amino acids. Trimming left V 7 bases short and J 1 base short, with 11 bases between. The CDR3: CASIGRDSYEQYF. CDR3 coding DNA: TGTGCCAGCATCGGCAGGGATTCCTACGAGCAGTACTTC.

The CDR3 loop is CASSSGTTSPLHF. As DNA, the CDR3 is TGTGCCAGCAGTTCCGGGACAACTTCACCCCTCCACTTT. This chain joins TRBV27 and TRBJ1-6, with a tentative D call TRBD1 (6 bases). Germline CDR1 is MNHEY and CDR2 is SMNVEV (reference sequence). This CDR3 contains 13 residues. V was pared by 4 bases and J by 9 bases, with 10 bases between.

The chain is built from TRBV25-1 and TRBJ1-5, with D possibly matching TRBD1 (5 bases). Germline loops: CDR1 MGHDK, CDR2 SYGVNS. The CDR3 is 14 residues long. Trimming removed 2 bases from V and 1 base from J, with 6 bases in between. DNA of the CDR3: TGTGCCAGCAGTGAACAGGGAAGCAATCAGCCCCAGCATTTT. This encodes CASSEQGSNQPQHF.

The chain couples TRBV5-8 to TRBJ1-2; possibly TRBD1 for D (5 bases). CDR1 is SGHTS, CDR2 YDEGEE, per germline. CDR3 length equals 15 residues. V was cut by 2 bases and J by 3 bases, with 14 bases left in between. CDR3 DNA: TGTGCCAGCAGCTTTCATAAGGGGAGGGACTATGGCTACACCTTC. Translated, it gives CASSFHKGRDYGYTF.

The chain couples TRBV29-1 to TRBJ2-7; 9 bases map to TRBD1. V shed 0 bases and J 3 bases; nucleotides not matched to a gene: 6. Looked up from germline, CDR1 is SQVTM and CDR2 is ANQGSEA. This CDR3 spans 15 amino acids. CDR3 sequence (DNA): TGCAGCGTTGAAGACCGGGGGGACAGGGTCTACGAGCAGTACTTC. Amino acids: CSVEDRGDRVYEQYF.

This rearrangement joins TRBV5-1 to TRBJ2-7, with D perhaps matching TRBD1 (5 bases). V lost 0 bases to trimming and J lost 7 bases, with 26 bases between them. Germline V CDR1 and CDR2: SGHRS, YFSETQ. The CDR3 runs 18 residues. The CDR3, as DNA: TGCGCCAGCAGCTTGGGTTTCGGTGGGGCACGCGATCCTCGGGAGCAGTACTTC. Residues: CASSLGFGGARDPREQYF.

This clone was seen a single time. The chain recombines TRBV6-5 with TRBJ1-1; D is unresolved. There are 14 residues in the CDR3. V lost 7 bases to trimming and J lost 0 bases, with 12 bases between them. Looked up from germline, CDR1 is MNHEY and CDR2 is SVGAGI. DNA for the CDR3: TGTGCCAGCATTAATATTTATTTGAACACTGAAGCTTTCTTT. Amino acid sequence: CASINIYLNTEAFF.

This chain links TRBV24-1 with TRBJ2-7, with D tentatively TRBD1 (6 bases). CDR1 and CDR2 (germline): KGHDR, SFDVKD. Trimming shortened V by 7 bases and J by 4 bases, and 16 bases separated the two germline ends. The CDR3 contains 14 residues. The CDR3 DNA follows: TGTGCCACCAGCTCGACAGGAGTAGCTTACGAGCAGTACTTC. This translates into CATSSTGVAYEQYF.

The chain is built from TRBV30 and TRBJ1-5; 10 nucleotides match TRBD1. The V gene's germline CDR1 is GTSNPN and CDR2 SVGIG (reference sequence). This CDR3 region has 13 residues. Trimming at V came to 5 bases and at J to 5 bases, leaving 3 bases not matched to a gene. The CDR3 sequence: CAWQTGGDQPQHF. In DNA form, the CDR3 reads TGTGCCTGGCAGACAGGGGGCGATCAGCCCCAGCATTTT. The complete variable domain, with remaining parts taken from reference TRBV30 and TRBJ1-5, reads SQTIHQWPATLVQPVGSPLSLECTVEGTSNPNLYWYRQAAGRGLQLLFYSVGIGQISSEVPQNLSASRPQDRQFILSSKKLLLSDSGFYLCAWQTGGDQPQHFGDGTRLSIL.

The chain employs TRBV10-3 and TRBJ2-7, with 11 bases fitting TRBD1. Germline V lookup: CDR1 ENHRY, CDR2 SYGVKD. Trimming at V came to 7 bases and at J to 1 base, leaving 12 bases not matched to a gene. The CDR3 consists of 17 residues. The CDR3 DNA reads as TGTGCCATCAAAGGACAGGGGGCTGACGGGCGATCCTACGAGCAGTACTTC. This encodes CAIKGQGADGRSYEQYF.

The V gene is TRBV28, the J gene TRBJ2-7; the match to TRBD2 covers 10 bases. The CDR3 length is 14 residues. V was clipped by 3 bases and J by 7 bases; unmatched bases: 6. The germline gives CDR1 MDHEN, CDR2 SYDVKM. This CDR3 reads CASSFPSGGTEQYF. CDR3 sequence (DNA): TGTGCCAGCAGTTTCCCTAGCGGGGGAACGGAGCAGTACTTC.

CDR3 bases: TGTGCCAGCAGCTTCCGAACGGGTGTAAATGGCTACACCTTC. As protein: CASSFRTGVNGYTF. This chain links TRBV5-8 with TRBJ1-2; D uncertain. Deletions cut 2 bases from V and 6 bases from J, with 14 bases between. The CDR3 sequence is 14 residues long. Germline V lookup: CDR1 SGHTS, CDR2 YDEGEE. Combining the CDR3 with reference TRBV5-8 and TRBJ1-2 gives the whole variable domain EAGVTQSPTHLIKTRGQQATLRCSPISGHTSVYWYQQALGLGLQFLLWYDEGEERNRGNFPPRFSGRQFPNYSSELNVNALELEDSALYLCASSFRTGVNGYTFGSGTRLTVV.

Remarks on this clone: This CDR3 is also generated by other DNA sequences in the sample. DNA of the CDR3: TGTGCCAGCAGCGTAGGTAGCGGGATCTACGAGCAGTACTTC. The encoded protein is CASSVGSGIYEQYF. The genes are TRBV9 and TRBJ2-7, with TRBD2 matching 8 bases. This CDR3 is built from 14 residues. Germline V CDR1 and CDR2: SGDLS, YYNGEE. The trim removed 0 bases at V and 3 bases at J, leaving 2 bases unmatched.

V usage is TRBV15 and J usage is TRBJ2-7; 8 bases agree with TRBD1. J gave up 6 bases and V 2 bases, and 9 bases lay outside the gene matches. The length of the CDR3 is 15 residues. Germline CDR1 LNHNV, CDR2 YYDKDF (reference sequence). The CDR3 DNA follows: TGTGCCACCAGCAGATCTTGGACAGGGAGTTCCGAGCAGTACTTC. It is translated as CATSRSWTGSSEQYF. The full variable domain, its missing parts supplied by reference TRBV15 and TRBJ2-7, is DAMVIQNPRYQVTQFGKPVTLSCSQTLNHNVMYWYQQKSSQAPKLLFHYYDKDFNNEADTPDNFQSRRPNTSFCFLDIRSPGLGDTAMYLCATSRSWTGSSEQYFGPGTRLTVT.